These 21 T cell receptor beta chains were all obtained from the same sample, sequenced in a study of OX40 agonist ivuxolimab in advanced cancers. Data came from immunoSEQ multiplex PCR; TCRdb stores just in-frame clones and leaves some out. The sample holds some 100,000 clones, under 95% seen once. This sample comprised CD4+ or CD8+ T cells sorted from blood, obtained in a trial of the OX40 agonist ivuxolimab. Source of these receptors: an adult with an advanced solid tumor such as melanoma, head and neck, liver or kidney cancer.

V usage is TRBV20-1 and J usage is TRBJ2-7; no clear D. The CDR3 loop spans 11 amino acids. In germline, CDR1 is DFQATT, CDR2 SNEGSKA (reference sequence). V was clipped by 2 bases and J by 7 bases, with 9 bases between them. The CDR3, as DNA: TGCAGTGCTAGACAACTGGGGGAGCAGTACTTC. Translation: CSARQLGEQYF.

The V and J genes are TRBV6-5 and TRBJ2-3, with D tentatively TRBD1 or TRBD2 (5 bases each). This CDR3 is 13 amino acids long. Per germline, CDR1 MNHEY and CDR2 SVGAGI. The V and J ends lost 6 bases and 2 bases respectively, with 9 bases between them. The CDR3 DNA is TGTGCCAGCAGCTGGGGGAACACAGATACGCAGTATTTT. Its protein product is CASSWGNTDTQYF.

The CDR3 region has the DNA TGTGCCAGCAGTTTGTCCGCTCCTTCTCACGTCGGGGAAGGGGAAGCTTTCTTT. It yields the protein CASSLSAPSHVGEGEAFF. V gene TRBV27 combines with J gene TRBJ1-1; D remains ambiguous. The CDR3 has 18 amino acids. V was pared by 3 bases and J by 8 bases, with 28 bases between. Germline CDR1 and CDR2: MNHEY and SMNVEV (reference sequence).

V usage is TRBV7-2 and J usage is TRBJ2-5, with 10 bases matching TRBD2. The CDR3 is 15 amino acids. CDR1 and CDR2 (germline): SGHTA, FQGNSA. J lost 2 bases, V lost 2 bases, and 2 bases had no gene match. The CDR3 is CASSLLAGEQETQYF. CDR3 DNA sequence: TGTGCCAGCAGCTTACTAGCGGGGGAACAAGAGACCCAGTACTTC.

The chain employs TRBV6-5 and TRBJ1-4; no clear D. V was pared by 0 bases and J by 8 bases, with 13 bases between. The CDR3 spans 15 residues. Germline CDR1 is MNHEY and CDR2 is SVGAGI. The CDR3 sequence: CASSYSPGGLEKLFF. The CDR3 nucleotides are TGTGCCAGCAGTTACTCGCCGGGTGGCTTAGAAAAACTGTTTTTT.

The V gene is TRBV7-8, the J gene TRBJ2-5, with 9 bases aligning to TRBD2. In germline, CDR1 is SGHVS, CDR2 FQNEAQ. V lost 5 bases to trimming and J lost 5 bases; unmatched junction nucleotides: 12. The CDR3 has 16 amino acids. The CDR3 DNA is TGTGCCAGCAGCCCCATTCCAGGGGGACTAGCTGAGACCCAGTACTTC. Encoded protein: CASSPIPGGLAETQYF. The full variable domain, in which reference TRBV7-8 and TRBJ2-5 provide the parts outside the CDR3, is GAGVSQSPRYKVAKRGQDVALRCDPISGHVSLFWYQQALGQGPEFLTYFQNEAQLDKSGLPSDRFFAERPEGSVSTLKIQRTQQEDSAVYLCASSPIPGGLAETQYFGPGTRLLVL.

The rearrangement uses TRBV7-2 and TRBJ2-5; D is possibly TRBD2 (5 bases). The DNA end is more similar to TRBJ2-7, so the J call may be wrong. Germline V CDR1 and CDR2: SGHTA, FQGNSA. The length of the CDR3 is 12 residues. The CDR3 reads CASSRTSYEQYF. For the CDR3, the DNA is TGTGCCAGCAGCCGTACTAGCTACGAGCAGTACTTC.

V and J are TRBV15 and TRBJ1-1, with 8 bases identical to TRBD1. Per germline, CDR1 LNHNV and CDR2 YYDKDF (reference sequence). The trim removed 0 bases at V and 10 bases at J, leaving 4 bases unmatched. The CDR3 spans 13 residues. The CDR3 sequence is CATSREAGGTAFF. DNA for the CDR3: TGTGCCACCAGCAGAGAAGCAGGGGGCACAGCTTTCTTT.

Worth noting for this clone: Other nucleotide sequences from this sample produce the same CDR3. V is TRBV25-1 and J is TRBJ1-1; D unresolved. Between the trimmed V and J ends, which lost 2 bases and 1 base, there was a span of 5 bases. Germline CDR1 and CDR2: MGHDK and SYGVNS. The CDR3 contains 13 residues. The CDR3 spells CASSEGGNTEAFF. For the CDR3, the DNA is TGTGCCAGCAGTGAAGGCGGGAACACTGAAGCTTTCTTT.

The chain joins TRBV29-1 to TRBJ2-1; D is perhaps TRBD2 (6 bases). The germline CDR1 and CDR2 sequences are SQVTM and ANQGSEA. V was shortened by 5 bases and J by 7 bases, with 18 bases between the two germline ends. The CDR3 runs 14 residues. Written as DNA, the CDR3 is TGCAGCGTTTATGGGAGCCTCGGGAGTAATGAGCAGTTCTTC. It codes for CSVYGSLGSNEQFF.

This clone showed up just once. The chain recombines TRBV27 with TRBJ2-3; 7 bases align to TRBD1. CDR1 and CDR2 (germline): MNHEY, SMNVEV (reference sequence). CDR3 size: 15 residues. The V segment lost 2 bases and the J segment 3 bases; nucleotides outside the gene matches: 5. The CDR3 reads CASSLRTGRTDTQYF. CDR3 bases: TGTGCCAGCAGTTTACGGACAGGCAGAACAGATACGCAGTATTTT.

The chain joins TRBV19 to TRBJ2-2, with D perhaps matching TRBD2 (7 bases). Germline V CDR1 and CDR2: LNHDA, SQIVND (reference sequence). The V end lost 4 bases, the J end lost 0 bases, and 21 bases lay between the germline ends. The CDR3 spans 19 residues. The CDR3 nucleotides are TGTGCCAGTAGTACAGGGGTCCTAAGACTAGCAGCGAACACCGGGGAGCTGTTTTTT. Amino acids: CASSTGVLRLAANTGELFF.

V usage is TRBV27 and J usage is TRBJ1-5, with D possibly matching TRBD1 (6 bases). The V and J ends lost 5 bases and 6 bases respectively, with 11 bases between them. Germline-derived CDR1 and CDR2 are MNHEY and SMNVEV (reference sequence). The CDR3 spans 13 residues. CDR3: CASSITRGQPQHF. The CDR3 DNA sequence: TGTGCCAGCAGTATTACCAGGGGTCAGCCCCAGCATTTT.

V gene TRBV14 combines with J gene TRBJ1-1; D gene uncertain. Trimming stripped 5 bases from V and 0 bases from J, with 10 bases between. This CDR3 comprises 14 residues. From germline, CDR1 is SGHDN and CDR2 FVKESK. In nucleotides, the CDR3 is TGTGCCAGCAGCTCCCGGGCCCTGAACACTGAAGCTTTCTTT. Translating gives CASSSRALNTEAFF.

The rearrangement links TRBV6-5 to TRBJ2-7; D gene unclear. Germline values: CDR1 MNHEY, CDR2 SVGAGI. The CDR3 totals 13 residues. The germline V and J ends were trimmed by 5 bases and 3 bases, with 11 bases remaining between them. The CDR3 loop is CASSRPANYEQYF. The CDR3 nucleotides are TGTGCCAGCAGTCGACCAGCCAACTACGAGCAGTACTTC.

The V call is TRBV19, the J call TRBJ1-3; D unclear. The ends were cut back, 2 bases at V and 4 bases at J, with 12 bases in the middle. Germline values: CDR1 LNHDA, CDR2 SQIVND (reference sequence). The CDR3 is 15 amino acids. CDR3 amino acids: CASSIFPPSGNTIYF. CDR3 nucleotide sequence: TGTGCCAGTAGTATATTTCCTCCGTCCGGAAACACCATATATTTT.

The chain joins TRBV21-1 to TRBJ2-5; the table's TRBD1 call for D was not verified on the DNA. TRBV21-1 is assigned pseudogene status. This CDR3 comprises 14 residues. The CDR3 spells CASSSQVLQETQYF. The CDR3 coding sequence is TGTGCCAGCAGCTCACAAGTTTTACAAGAGACCCAGTACTTC.

V and J are TRBV19 and TRBJ1-2; D may be TRBD1 (6 bases). The V gene lost 9 bases and the J gene lost 4 bases, with 21 bases spanning the gap. Germline assignment: CDR1 LNHDA and CDR2 SQIVND (reference sequence). This CDR3 contains 15 residues. For the CDR3, the DNA is TGTGCCAGCAATAAAAGACAGGAGATACCCTATGGCTACACCTTC. Protein product: CASNKRQEIPYGYTF.

V gene TRBV15 combines with J gene TRBJ1-5; D might be TRBD1 (6 bases). Germline assignment: CDR1 LNHNV and CDR2 YYDKDF (reference sequence). The CDR3 sequence is 15 residues long. The V end lost 0 bases, the J end lost 10 bases, and 16 bases lay between the germline ends. Written as DNA, the CDR3 is TGTGCCACCAGCAGAGAAAGACAGGCGGGGGGCCCCCAGCATTTT. Its protein is CATSRERQAGGPQHF.

The chain recombines TRBV27 with TRBJ2-1; weak D call: TRBD1 (8 bases). CDR1 MNHEY and CDR2 SMNVEV come from the germline V gene (reference sequence). Deletions cut 5 bases from V and 7 bases from J, with 18 bases between. This CDR3 region has 15 residues. CDR3 DNA sequence: TGTGCCAGCAGTCCGACCGACAGGGGAGGGAATGAGCAGTTCTTC. Its translation: CASSPTDRGGNEQFF.

This clone was observed a single time. The chain couples TRBV9 to TRBJ1-2; D might be TRBD1 (6 bases). Looked up from germline, CDR1 is SGDLS and CDR2 is YYNGEE. V lost 1 base and J lost 7, with 8 bases in between. The CDR3 is 12 amino acids. The CDR3 is CASSVSGVGYTF. CDR3 DNA: TGTGCCAGCAGCGTATCAGGGGTTGGCTACACCTTC. The full variable domain, completed using reference TRBV9 and TRBJ1-2, is DSGVTQTPKHLITATGQRVTLRCSPRSGDLSVYWYQQSLDQGLQFLIQYYNGEERAKGNILERFSAQQFPDLHSELNLSSLELGDSALYFCASSVSGVGYTFGSGTRLTVV.